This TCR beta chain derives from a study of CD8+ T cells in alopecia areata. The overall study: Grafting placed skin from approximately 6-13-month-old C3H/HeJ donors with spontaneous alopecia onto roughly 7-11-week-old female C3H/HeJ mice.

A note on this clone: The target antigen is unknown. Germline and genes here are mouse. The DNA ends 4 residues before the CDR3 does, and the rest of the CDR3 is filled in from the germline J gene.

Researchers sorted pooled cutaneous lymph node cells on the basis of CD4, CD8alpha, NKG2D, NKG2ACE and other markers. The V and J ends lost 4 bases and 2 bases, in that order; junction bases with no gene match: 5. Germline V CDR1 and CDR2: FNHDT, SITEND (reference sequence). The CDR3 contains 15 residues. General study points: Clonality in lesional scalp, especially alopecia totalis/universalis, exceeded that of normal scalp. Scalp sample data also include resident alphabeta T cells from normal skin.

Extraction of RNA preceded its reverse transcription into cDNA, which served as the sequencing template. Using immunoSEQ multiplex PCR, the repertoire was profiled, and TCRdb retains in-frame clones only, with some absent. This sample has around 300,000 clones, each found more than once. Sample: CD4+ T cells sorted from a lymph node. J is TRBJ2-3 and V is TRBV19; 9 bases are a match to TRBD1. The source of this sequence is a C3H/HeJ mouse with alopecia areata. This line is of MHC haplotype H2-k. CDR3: CASSYRGRVAETLYF. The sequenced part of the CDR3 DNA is TGTGCCAGCAGTTACAGGGGGCGCGTTGCAGAA.